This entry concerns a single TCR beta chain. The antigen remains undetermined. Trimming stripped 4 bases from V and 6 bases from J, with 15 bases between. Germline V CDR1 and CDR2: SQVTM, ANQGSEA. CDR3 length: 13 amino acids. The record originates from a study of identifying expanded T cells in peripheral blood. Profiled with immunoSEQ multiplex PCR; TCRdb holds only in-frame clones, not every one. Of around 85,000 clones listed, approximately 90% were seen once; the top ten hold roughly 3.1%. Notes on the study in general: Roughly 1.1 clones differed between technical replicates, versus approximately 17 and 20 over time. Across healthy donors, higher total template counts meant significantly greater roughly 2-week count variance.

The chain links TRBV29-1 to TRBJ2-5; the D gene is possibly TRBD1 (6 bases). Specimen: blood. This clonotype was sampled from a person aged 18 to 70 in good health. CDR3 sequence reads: CSVVGPRGQTQYF. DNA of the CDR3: TGCAGCGTTGTTGGTCCCAGGGGTCAGACCCAGTACTTC.